The 5 T cell receptor beta chains presented below share a single source sample, sequenced in a study of cytomegalovirus exposure and HLA in healthy donors listed by TCRdb under 2017. Library prep was done by the immunoSEQ multiplex PCR assay. For the multiplex PCR, a mixture combining 60 forward primers for TCR Vbeta segments and 13 reverse primers for TCR Jbeta segments was used. The table was pulled from immuneACCESS by TCRdb, which kept in-frame rearrangements only. Such tables lose some clones; where checked, under half of the loss comes from unresolved V genes, and the rest has no known cause. Present in this sample are some 130,000 clones, approximately 83% of which were seen just once. 3% to 3.5% of the sample comes from the top ten. Sequenced sample: PBMCs. The receptor source for this set is a man aged 40-50 years in good health and CMV-seronegative.

This rearrangement joins TRBV19 to TRBJ2-2; perhaps TRBD1 as D (5 bases). The V gene lost 3 bases and the J gene lost 6 bases, with 17 bases spanning the gap. The CDR3 has 16 residues. The germline gives CDR1 LNHDA, CDR2 SQIVND (reference sequence). The CDR3 DNA is TGTGCCAGTAGTATCAACCCTTTCCAGGGTCCCGGGGAGCTGTTTTTT. Amino acid sequence: CASSINPFQGPGELFF.

This chain connects TRBV6-5 to TRBJ2-6; D remains ambiguous. The V gene lost 0 bases and the J gene lost 1 base, with 7 bases spanning the gap. Germline CDR1 MNHEY, CDR2 SVGAGI. This CDR3 region has 16 residues. The CDR3 DNA is TGTGCCAGCAGTTACTCGCCGGGTTCTGGGGCCAACGTCCTGACTTTC. Its protein product is CASSYSPGSGANVLTF.

The J gene is TRBJ2-7, the V gene TRBV30; a weak D match, TRBD2 (5 bases). CDR3 size: 10 residues. Germline-derived CDR1 and CDR2 are GTSNPN and SVGIG (reference sequence). V was trimmed by 1 base and J by 7 bases, leaving 5 bases between them. The CDR3 nucleotides read TGTGCCTGGAGTGGAGGGGAGCAGTACTTC. Translation gives CAWSGGEQYF.

This chain joins TRBV4-2 and TRBJ2-5; maybe TRBD1 (5 bases). V was shortened by 3 bases and J by 1 base, with 12 bases between the two germline ends. The germline V gene encodes CDR1 LGHNA and CDR2 YNFKEQ. The CDR3 runs 15 residues. CDR3 sequence reads: CASSQKQDFQETQYF. DNA of the CDR3: TGTGCCAGCAGCCAGAAACAGGATTTCCAAGAGACCCAGTACTTC.

The chain recombines TRBV4-3 with TRBJ2-3; unclear D gene. Between the trimmed V and J ends, which lost 0 bases and 0 bases, there was a span of 4 bases. Germline loops: CDR1 LGHNA, CDR2 YSLEER. The CDR3 is made up of 14 amino acids. The CDR3 protein is CASSQDRSTDTQYF. The CDR3, as DNA: TGCGCCAGCAGCCAAGACAGGAGCACAGATACGCAGTATTTT.